The 7 T cell receptor beta chains presented below share a single source sample, sequenced in a study of somatic mutations in cytotoxic T cells in rheumatoid arthritis. Using immunoSEQ multiplex PCR, the repertoire was profiled, and TCRdb retains in-frame clones only, with some absent. The sample contains 18,000 or so clones, around 70% of which appear only once. Sequencing was done on a sample of CD8+ T cells sorted from blood. The receptors were gathered from a woman aged 55-75 years in good health.

The chain joins TRBV5-6 to TRBJ2-1; 8 bases align to TRBD1. The CDR3 contains 18 residues. The germline CDR1 and CDR2 sequences are SGHDT and YYEEEE. V dropped 4 bases and J dropped 0; count of bases not matched to a gene: 12. The CDR3: CASSRGMGTGGSYNEQFF. CDR3 coding DNA: TGTGCCAGCAGCCGAGGGATGGGAACAGGGGGCTCCTACAATGAGCAGTTCTTC.

This clone was seen only a few times. J is TRBJ2-7 and V is TRBV27; the match to TRBD1 covers 7 bases. Looked up from germline, CDR1 is MNHEY and CDR2 is SMNVEV (reference sequence). The CDR3 extends over 11 amino acids. Germline trimming cut 10 bases from V and 3 bases from J; bases unmatched to any gene: 3. The DNA of the CDR3 is TGTGCCACCCGACAGGGCTACGAGCAGTACTTC. The encoded protein is CATRQGYEQYF.

This clone was seen only once. The chain has TRBV6-1 and TRBJ1-1, with 7 bases fitting TRBD1. The V gene end was trimmed by 3 bases and the J gene end by 5 bases; junction bases not matched to a gene: 6. Germline values: CDR1 MNHNS, CDR2 SASEGT. The length of the CDR3 is 14 residues. CDR3: CASSEEGARTEAFF. The CDR3 bases are TGTGCCAGCAGTGAGGAGGGGGCACGTACTGAAGCTTTCTTT.

The chain carries TRBV2 and TRBJ1-5; D unresolved. The CDR3 sequence is 15 residues long. Germline V CDR1 and CDR2: SNHLY, FYNNEI. V lost 1 base and J 0 bases, leaving 7 bases between the germline ends. This CDR3 reads CASSEEGNSNQPQHF. In DNA, the CDR3 is TGTGCCAGCAGTGAAGAAGGGAATAGCAATCAGCCCCAGCATTTT.

The chain couples TRBV2 to TRBJ1-1, with TRBD1 identical over 7 bases. The J segment lost 7 bases and the V segment lost 8 bases, leaving 7 bases of the junction unmatched. Germline lookup yields CDR1 SNHLY and CDR2 FYNNEI. The CDR3 is 12 residues long. The CDR3 DNA reads as TGTGCCAGCCTTGACAGGGTTAGTGAAGCTTTCTTT. Protein product: CASLDRVSEAFF.

This chain joins TRBV6-1 and TRBJ1-4, with 7 bases identical to TRBD1. The CDR3 length is 15 residues. The germline V gene encodes CDR1 MNHNS and CDR2 SASEGT. J lost 7 bases, V lost 3 bases, and 8 bases had no gene match. The CDR3 sequence is CASSEKTGRSEKLFF. CDR3 nucleotides: TGTGCCAGCAGTGAGAAGACAGGGAGAAGTGAAAAACTGTTTTTT.

The rearrangement uses TRBV30 and TRBJ2-7, with TRBD1 identical over 12 bases. Germline values: CDR1 GTSNPN, CDR2 SVGIG (reference sequence). The CDR3 has 14 residues. V lost 5 bases to trimming and J lost 4 bases; unmatched junction nucleotides: 6. CDR3 sequence (DNA): TGTGCCTGGTCACCGGGACAGGGGGCTTACGAGCAGTACTTC. It translates to CAWSPGQGAYEQYF.